The 10 T cell receptor beta chains below all came from one sample that was sequenced in a study of T cells after yellow fever vaccination. Using its own MiXCR run on the 5' RACE reads, TCRdb lists one record per CDR3 protein. In the table there are roughly 50,000 distinct CDR3 sequences, 7.4% of which are singletons. This specimen was CD8+ T cells sorted from PBMCs, taken less than 18 days after the first yellow fever vaccination. Every receptor here comes from a man in his late teens or twenties who received the YFV17D yellow fever vaccine.

In its sample, this clonotype was seen many times. The J gene is TRBJ2-1, the V gene TRBV12-3 or TRBV12-4, with 10 bases matching TRBD2. The length of the CDR3 is 15 residues. With V trimmed by 5 bases and J by 4 bases, 5 bases remained unmatched. For the CDR3, the DNA is TGTGCCAGCAGTCCAACTAGCGGGGTTTACAATGAGCAGTTCTTC. This translates into CASSPTSGVYNEQFF.

Comments on this clonotype: A read error may explain this, as a much larger clone is one base away. The chain has TRBV5-5 and TRBJ2-7, with no clear D. This CDR3 contains 15 residues. With 5 bases removed from V and 0 bases from J, the gap between germline ends came to 15 bases. CDR1 SGHKS and CDR2 YYEKEE come from the germline V gene (reference sequence). CDR3 region: CASRVNRVLSYEQYF. For the CDR3, the DNA is TGTGCCAGCAGGGTAAACAGAGTTCTCTCCTACGAGCAGTACTTC.

This sequence joins TRBV29-1 and TRBJ2-1; possible D gene TRBD2, 7 bases. With 1 base removed from V and 2 bases from J, the gap between germline ends came to 24 bases. Germline V gene lookup returns CDR1 SQVTM and CDR2 ANQGSEA. The CDR3 runs 19 residues. This CDR3 reads CSVEAAEGGGPLTYNEQFF. CDR3 DNA sequence: TGCAGCGTTGAAGCCGCAGAGGGCGGGGGCCCGTTAACCTACAATGAGCAGTTCTTC.

This clonotype was recorded many times. The chain combines TRBV7-9 with TRBJ2-7; 8 bases are a match to TRBD2. The CDR3 consists of 15 residues. Germline V lookup: CDR1 SEHNR, CDR2 FQNEAQ (reference sequence). V trimming: 5 bases; J trimming: 3 bases; junction bases outside the gene matches: 9. The DNA of the CDR3 is TGTGCCAGCAGCCCCTCCAGCGGGGGCAACTACGAGCAGTACTTC. Translated, it gives CASSPSSGGNYEQYF.

This clonotype was observed at least ten times. J is TRBJ1-1 and V is TRBV20-1, with D tentatively TRBD1 (6 bases). Trimming pared 5 bases from V and 4 bases from J, leaving 11 bases between. The germline V gene encodes CDR1 DFQATT and CDR2 SNEGSKA (reference sequence). The CDR3 runs 12 residues. The CDR3 sequence: CSAQQGGTEAFF. The DNA of the CDR3 is TGCAGTGCTCAACAGGGAGGCACTGAAGCTTTCTTT.

This clonotype was detected ten times or more. The chain couples TRBV20-1 to TRBJ2-1, with a weak D call TRBD2 (5 bases). The CDR3 consists of 13 residues. In germline, CDR1 is DFQATT, CDR2 SNEGSKA (reference sequence). CDR3 residues: CRAVGVSYNEQFF. The CDR3 bases are TGCAGGGCGGTGGGAGTTTCGTACAATGAGCAGTTCTTC.

This chain uses TRBV7-9 with TRBJ1-2, with TRBD1 identical over 7 bases. With V trimmed by 8 bases and J by 6 bases, 9 bases remained unmatched. This CDR3 has 13 residues. Germline V gives CDR1 SEHNR, CDR2 FQNEAQ (reference sequence). CDR3 nucleotide sequence: TGTGCCAGCGGTTCAGGGGGTTACGATGGCTACACCTTC. Translated: CASGSGGYDGYTF.

This clonotype was seen ten or more times. The chain uses TRBV7-9 and TRBJ2-4; TRBD1 aligns across 7 bases. The germline gives CDR1 SEHNR, CDR2 FQNEAQ (reference sequence). The CDR3 loop spans 17 amino acids. Trimming at V came to 0 bases and at J to 0 bases, leaving 5 bases not matched to a gene. The DNA for the CDR3 is TGTGCCAGCAGCTTAGCCGCGCAGGGGGTAGCCAAAAACATTCAGTACTTC. This codes for CASSLAAQGVAKNIQYF.

This clonotype showed up many times. V and J are TRBV4-3 and TRBJ1-1; TRBD1 matches 10 bases. This CDR3 is built from 16 residues. V lost 1 base and J lost 6; bases outside the gene matches: 8. In germline, CDR1 is LGHNA, CDR2 YSLEER. The CDR3 DNA follows: TGCGCCAGCAGCCAAGGGACAGGGGGTTATCTGTCTGAAGCTTTCTTT. Its protein is CASSQGTGGYLSEAFF.

This clonotype was observed at least ten times. The V call is TRBV5-5, the J call TRBJ2-3; TRBD1 matches at 9 bases. The CDR3 is 16 residues long. Per germline, CDR1 SGHKS and CDR2 YYEKEE (reference sequence). The J segment lost 0 bases and the V segment lost 4 bases, leaving 6 bases of the junction unmatched. The CDR3 DNA reads TGTGCCAGCAGCGGGGACAGGGAGGGAAGCACAGATACGCAGTATTTT. As protein: CASSGDREGSTDTQYF. The full variable domain, its missing parts supplied by reference TRBV5-5 and TRBJ2-3, is DAGVTQSPTHLIKTRGQQVTLRCSPISGHKSVSWYQQVLGQGPQFIFQYYEKEERGRGNFPDRFSARQFPNYSSELNVNALLLGDSALYLCASSGDREGSTDTQYFGPGTRLTVL.